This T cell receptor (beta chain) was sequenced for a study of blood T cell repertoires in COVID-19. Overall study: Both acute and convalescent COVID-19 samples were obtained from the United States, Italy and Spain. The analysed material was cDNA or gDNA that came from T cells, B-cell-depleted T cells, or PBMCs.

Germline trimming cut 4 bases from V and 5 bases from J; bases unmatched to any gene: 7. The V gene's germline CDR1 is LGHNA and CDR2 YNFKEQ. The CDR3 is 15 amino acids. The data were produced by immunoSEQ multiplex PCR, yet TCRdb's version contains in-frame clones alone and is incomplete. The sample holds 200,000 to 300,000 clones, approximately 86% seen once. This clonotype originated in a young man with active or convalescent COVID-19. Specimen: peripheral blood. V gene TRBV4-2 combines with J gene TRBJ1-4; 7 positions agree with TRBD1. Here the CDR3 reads CASSPRQGENEKLFF. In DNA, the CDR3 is TGTGCCAGCAGCCCCAGGCAGGGGGAGAATGAAAAACTGTTTTTT.